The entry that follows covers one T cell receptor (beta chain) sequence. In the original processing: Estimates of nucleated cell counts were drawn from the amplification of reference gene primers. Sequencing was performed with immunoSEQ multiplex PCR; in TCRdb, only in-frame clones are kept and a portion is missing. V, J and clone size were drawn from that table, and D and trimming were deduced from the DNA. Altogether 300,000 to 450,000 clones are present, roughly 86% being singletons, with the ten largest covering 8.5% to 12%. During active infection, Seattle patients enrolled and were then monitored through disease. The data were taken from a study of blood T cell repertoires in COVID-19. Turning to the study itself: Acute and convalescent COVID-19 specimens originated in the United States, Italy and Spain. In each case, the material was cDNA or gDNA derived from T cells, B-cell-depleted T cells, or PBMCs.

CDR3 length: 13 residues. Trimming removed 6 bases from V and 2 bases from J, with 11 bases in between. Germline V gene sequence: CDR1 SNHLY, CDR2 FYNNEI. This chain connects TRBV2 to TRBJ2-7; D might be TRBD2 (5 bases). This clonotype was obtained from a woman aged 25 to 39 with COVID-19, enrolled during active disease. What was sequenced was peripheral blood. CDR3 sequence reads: CASRVEGAYEQYF. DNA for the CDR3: TGTGCCAGCAGGGTAGAGGGAGCCTACGAGCAGTACTTC.